Listed here are 19 T cell receptor beta chains from one sample, sequenced in a study of T cell repertoires in cytomegalovirus infection (dated by TCRdb to the late 2010s). The intended sense of this specimen's treatment or condition label: in vitro stimulation with specific CMV peptide epitopes to enrich CMV-specific T cells. Their specific antigens are unknown. Sequencer: Illumina HiSeq 1500. TCRdb trimmed the raw reads at Q25, called clones with MiXCR and kept productive beta chains. Every distinct CDR3 protein forms one entry, paired with its most common genes and DNA. Counted in this sample were 700,000 to 950,000 distinct CDR3 sequences; about 33% of them appeared once. Around an eighth of the sample is held by the ten biggest clonotypes. This specimen consisted of cultured CD8+ T cells from PBMCs, obtained from culture after CMV antigen stimulation. The receptors were gathered from a human donor in good health (CMV status not recorded). Some clones in this sample may be carry-over from other donors' samples.

The gene calls are TRBV5-6 and TRBJ1-1; weak D call: TRBD1 (6 bases). Trimming pared 1 base from V and 2 bases from J, leaving 12 bases between. Germline values: CDR1 SGHDT, CDR2 YYEEEE. This CDR3 contains 15 residues. Here the CDR3 DNA reads TGTGCCAGCAGCTTGTCAGGGGACACCAACACTGAAGCTTTCTTT. It codes for CASSLSGDTNTEAFF. Filled out from reference TRBV5-6 and TRBJ1-1, the complete variable domain reads DAGVTQSPTHLIKTRGQQVTLRCSPKSGHDTVSWYQQALGQGPQFIFQYYEEEERQRGNFPDRFSGHQFPNYSSELNVNALLLGDSALYLCASSLSGDTNTEAFFGQGTRLTVV.

The V gene is TRBV7-9, the J gene TRBJ1-3; unclear D gene. CDR1 SEHNR and CDR2 FQNEAQ come from the germline V gene (reference sequence). V lost 4 bases and J lost 0, with 16 bases in between. This CDR3 has 17 residues. Here the CDR3 DNA reads TGTGCCAGCAGCTCCCCGTCGGACGGGTCCTCTGGAAACACCATATATTTT. This codes for CASSSPSDGSSGNTIYF.

The V and J genes are TRBV7-6 and TRBJ1-1, with unresolved D. The V end lost 1 base, the J end lost 6 bases, and 9 bases lay between the germline ends. The CDR3 length is 13 residues. From germline, CDR1 is SGHVS and CDR2 FNYEAQ. The CDR3 protein is CASSLGFGSEAFF. CDR3 nucleotides: TGTGCCAGCAGCTTAGGGTTTGGCTCTGAAGCTTTCTTT.

The rearrangement links TRBV2 to TRBJ2-1; 10 bases map to TRBD2. Germline assignment: CDR1 SNHLY and CDR2 FYNNEI. After removal of 7 bases from V and 3 bases from J, the junction contained 12 bases not matched to a gene. The CDR3 contains 17 residues. The CDR3 DNA reads as TGTGCCAGCAATGGGGGAGGGACTAGCGAACTCTACAATGAGCAGTTCTTC. Protein: CASNGGGTSELYNEQFF.

This chain links TRBV29-1 with TRBJ2-7; 9 positions agree with TRBD1. From germline, CDR1 is SQVTM and CDR2 ANQGSEA. Trimming at V came to 6 bases and at J to 1 base, leaving 4 bases not matched to a gene. The CDR3 consists of 13 residues. The CDR3 protein is CSVRTGESYEQYV. DNA for the CDR3: TGCAGCGTGAGGACAGGGGAGTCCTACGAGCAGTACGTC.

The chain employs TRBV19 and TRBJ2-1; TRBD2 matches 9 bases. Germline-derived CDR1 and CDR2 are LNHDA and SQIVND (reference sequence). This CDR3 has 15 amino acids. The J segment lost 6 bases and the V segment lost 0 bases, leaving 3 bases of the junction unmatched. The CDR3 sequence is CASSIELGLANEQFF. The DNA of the CDR3 is TGTGCCAGTAGTATAGAGTTGGGACTAGCCAATGAGCAGTTCTTC.

This clonotype was counted many times. V usage is TRBV7-2 and J usage is TRBJ2-5; TRBD1 is a possible D gene (6 bases). The ends were cut back, 5 bases at V and 14 bases at J, with 15 bases in the middle. CDR3 length: 11 amino acids. Germline V gene sequence: CDR1 SGHTA, CDR2 FQGNSA. The CDR3 protein is CASSTDRTLYF. The DNA of the CDR3 is TGTGCCAGCAGCACCGACAGGACGTTATACTTC.

This clonotype was observed many times. The V gene is TRBV6-1, the J gene TRBJ2-1; D ambiguous. V was shortened by 2 bases and J by 0 bases, with 11 bases between the two germline ends. The CDR3 extends over 16 amino acids. Germline CDR1 reads MNHNS; CDR2 reads SASEGT. The CDR3 nucleotides read TGTGCCAGCAGTGAATGGAGACACAGCTCCTACAATGAGCAGTTCTTC. It codes for CASSEWRHSSYNEQFF.

The chain employs TRBV20-1 and TRBJ1-6; D may be TRBD1 (6 bases). V was trimmed by 0 bases and J by 5 bases, leaving 11 bases between them. Germline CDR1 reads DFQATT; CDR2 reads SNEGSKA (reference sequence). This CDR3 is built from 15 residues. The DNA for the CDR3 is TGCAGTGCTAGAGACAGGGGAACTCATAATTCACCCCTCCACTTT. Its translation is CSARDRGTHNSPLHF.

V gene TRBV5-5 combines with J gene TRBJ2-7; 13 bases fit TRBD2. The germline V gene encodes CDR1 SGHKS and CDR2 YYEKEE (reference sequence). The CDR3 spans 16 residues. Unmatched junction bases numbered 1, after V lost 1 base and J lost 0 bases. The CDR3 nucleotides read TGTGCCAGCAGCTTGACTAGCGGGGGGGCCTCCTACGAGCAGTACTTC. This translates into CASSLTSGGASYEQYF.

This chain links TRBV28 with TRBJ2-7; TRBD2 aligns across 13 bases. The germline V gene encodes CDR1 MDHEN and CDR2 SYDVKM. This CDR3 contains 16 residues. J lost 3 bases, V lost 3 bases, and 5 bases had no gene match. The chain's CDR3 is CASSFFGLAGVYEQYF. CDR3 sequence (DNA): TGTGCCAGCAGTTTTTTCGGACTAGCGGGGGTCTACGAGCAGTACTTC.

The J gene is TRBJ2-7, the V gene TRBV7-8, with TRBD1 identical over 8 bases. CDR3 length: 16 amino acids. Germline V gene data show CDR1 as SGHVS and CDR2 as FQNEAQ. Trimming at V came to 5 bases and at J to 3 bases, leaving 12 bases not matched to a gene. The CDR3, as DNA: TGTGCCAGCAGCGCTGACAGGGGAAGCAAAAACTACGAGCAGTACTTC. It codes for CASSADRGSKNYEQYF. The full variable domain, in which reference TRBV7-8 and TRBJ2-7 provide the parts outside the CDR3, is GAGVSQSPRYKVAKRGQDVALRCDPISGHVSLFWYQQALGQGPEFLTYFQNEAQLDKSGLPSDRFFAERPEGSVSTLKIQRTQQEDSAVYLCASSADRGSKNYEQYFGPGTRLTVT.

This clonotype was picked up a small number of times. The CDR3 sequence: CASSSTIYRVRSEAFF. In DNA, the CDR3 is TGTGCCAGCAGCTCAACGATATACAGGGTTCGGTCTGAAGCTTTCTTT. The genes are TRBV7-9 and TRBJ1-1, with D possibly matching TRBD1 (6 bases). V shed 4 bases and J shed 6 bases, with 21 bases lying between them. The germline V gene encodes CDR1 SEHNR and CDR2 FQNEAQ (reference sequence). The CDR3 consists of 16 residues. Based on the CDR3 plus reference TRBV7-9 and TRBJ1-1, the full variable domain is DTGVSQNPRHKITKRGQNVTFRCDPISEHNRLYWYRQTLGQGPEFLTYFQNEAQLEKSRLLSDRFSAERPKGSFSTLEIQRTEQGDSAMYLCASSSTIYRVRSEAFFGQGTRLTVV.

In this sample, this clonotype turned up many times. This rearrangement joins TRBV7-9 to TRBJ2-1; 9 positions agree with TRBD1. The V segment lost 5 bases and the J segment 5 bases; nucleotides outside the gene matches: 7. Germline CDR1 SEHNR, CDR2 FQNEAQ (reference sequence). The CDR3 consists of 15 residues. The CDR3 is CASSETGGLNNEQFF. The CDR3, as DNA: TGTGCCAGCAGCGAGACAGGGGGGTTGAACAATGAGCAGTTCTTC.

In its sample, this clonotype was seen a few times. This chain connects TRBV2 to TRBJ2-7; 8 bases map to TRBD1. Unmatched junction bases numbered 21, after V lost 6 bases and J lost 2 bases. This CDR3 has 19 amino acids. CDR1 SNHLY and CDR2 FYNNEI come from the germline V gene. CDR3 bases: TGTGCCAGCAGCCTTCCCTTGACACCCGGGACAGGCTTCCCCTACGAGCAGTACTTC. Its protein is CASSLPLTPGTGFPYEQYF.

This clonotype was seen a handful of times. The V call is TRBV12-3 or TRBV12-4, the J call TRBJ1-1; unclear D gene. The CDR3 totals 13 residues. Trimming took 1 base from V and 3 from J, leaving 6 bases between them. The CDR3 nucleotides are TGTGCCAGCAGTTTAGAGAGCGACACTGAAGCTTTCTTT. This translates into CASSLESDTEAFF.

About this clonotype: A much larger clone differs by one base, so this may be a read error. The rearrangement joins TRBV7-2 to TRBJ2-3; either TRBD1 or TRBD2 may supply D (5 bases each). The length of the CDR3 is 15 residues. V was shortened by 5 bases and J by 2 bases, with 14 bases between the two germline ends. Germline-derived CDR1 and CDR2 are SGHTA and FQGNSA. CDR3 protein: CASSHRRGATDTQYF. The CDR3 nucleotides are TGTGCCAGCAGCCACCGACGGGGCGCCACAGATACGCAGTATTTT.

The chain combines TRBV4-1 with TRBJ1-4; tentatively, D is TRBD1 (5 bases). The V end lost 0 bases, the J end lost 8 bases, and 10 bases lay between the germline ends. Per the germline V gene, CDR1 is MGHRA and CDR2 is YSYEKL. This CDR3 is 14 amino acids long. CDR3 DNA sequence: TGCGCCAGCAGCCAAGATCACGGACACGAAAAACTGTTTTTT. This gives the protein CASSQDHGHEKLFF.

The chain has TRBV6-1 and TRBJ1-5; D unclear. Trimming stripped 7 bases from V and 5 bases from J, with 21 bases between. From germline, CDR1 is MNHNS and CDR2 SASEGT. The CDR3 extends over 16 amino acids. In DNA form, the CDR3 reads TGTGCCAGCAATAGTATTATCGGGGAGAGGGATCAGCCCCAGCATTTT. Its translation is CASNSIIGERDQPQHF.